This TCR beta chain stems from a study of type 1 regulatory T cells. Study context: This in vitro CD4 product, T-allo10, is enriched for Tr1 cells and alloantigen-specific. Broader study findings: Compared with non-Tr1 cells, Tr1 cells showed a narrower TCR repertoire.

This CDR3 is built from 18 residues. Trimming cost V 4 bases and J 0 bases, with 19 bases left between them. Looked up from germline, CDR1 is SGHVS and CDR2 is FQNEAQ. Using its own MiXCR run on the reads, TCRdb lists one record per CDR3 protein. The sample comprises just under 65,000 distinct CDR3 sequences, almost 50% of which are singletons, and around 2.1% rests with the top ten. Of note for this clonotype: Its antigen is currently unknown.

This chain uses TRBV7-8 with TRBJ2-4; D uncertain. Sequencing was done on a sample of cultured non-Tr1 T cells, either the whole culture or a sorted T cell fraction (not recorded which). This TCR was sampled from a human donor in good health. This CDR3 reads CASSSELTTYLAKNIQYF. Written as DNA, the CDR3 is TGTGCCAGCAGCTCGGAACTCACCACATACCTAGCCAAAAACATTCAGTACTTC.